This is a list of T cell receptor beta chains from one sample in a study of blood T cell repertoires in COVID-19. Assay used: immunoSEQ multiplex PCR; TCRdb lists only in-frame clones, some missing. The sample includes over 75,000 clones, more than 70% of them seen just once. Input material: peripheral blood. The receptors were sampled from a human donor in a cohort sampled during active COVID-19. Each CDR3 is given without its conserved first and last residue.

>TRBV2|TRBJ2-1
ASSEQGLAGGHEFNEQF
>TRBV7-9|TRBJ1-1
ASSLQGPNTEAF
>TRBV30|TRBJ2-7
AWSVLPYEQY
>TRBV7-2|TRBJ1-1
ASSLDEGFGAF
>TRBV3-1/TRBV3-2|TRBJ2-1
ASSPSKGLAVGEQF
>TRBV21-1|TRBJ2-2
ASSNSGRP
>TRBV2|TRBJ2-5
ASKRGEGTQY
>TRBV2|TRBJ1-4
ASRGGGAGEKLF
>TRBV9|TRBJ2-7
ASSVLPTVGGEQY
>TRBV29-1|TRBJ2-7
SVVGRSPYEQY
>TRBV3-1/TRBV3-2|TRBJ2-3
ASSQDGTTDTQY
>TRBV6-2/TRBV6-3|TRBJ2-7
ASSAASGRGEQY
>TRBV19|TRBJ1-1
ASSGDRGTEAF
>TRBV6-2/TRBV6-3|TRBJ1-4
ASSKGGAYEKLF
>TRBV7-8|TRBJ2-7
ASSGSGVAYEQY
>TRBV7-8|TRBJ2-5
ASSPPDSRETQY
>TRBV5-1|TRBJ1-5
ASSAGGDQPQH
>TRBV6-6|TRBJ1-1
ASSFGDRNTEAF
>TRBV5-6|TRBJ1-1
ASSSRRGNTEAF
>TRBV10-3|TRBJ2-2
AISEGVMREKSGELF
>TRBV19|TRBJ2-3
ASRWTVSTDTQY
>TRBV11-1|TRBJ1-1
ASSFYRENTEAF
>TRBV5-5|TRBJ2-3
ASSESTDTQY
>TRBV28|TRBJ2-7
VSAQVSSYEQY
>TRBV19|TRBJ2-3
ASSARDREWADTQY
>TRBV6-5|TRBJ2-7
ASSSGTSIFEQY
>TRBV6-5|TRBJ1-2
ASGQTLFGGYT
>TRBV28|TRBJ2-5
ASSFPETSGRSEETQY
>TRBV3-1/TRBV3-2|TRBJ1-1
ASSQDREAF
>TRBV5-1|TRBJ2-2
ASSSRTSGNTGELF
>TRBV27|TRBJ2-1
ASSQREVYNEQF
>TRBV5-1|TRBJ1-2
ASSWGQGAHYGYT